The 15 T cell receptor beta chains in this list originate from one sample, sequenced in a study of shared clonotypes between healthy human individuals (dated by TCRdb to the early 2020s). The library was produced with the immunoSEQ multiplex PCR assay. TCRdb mirrors the immuneACCESS table, restricted to in-frame sequences. Some clones are absent from its copies; in checked studies, under half trace to an unresolved V gene, and the reason for the others is unknown. For this sample the table gives about 510,000 clones, of which 60% to 80% were detected only once. The top ten hold roughly an eighth of the sample. Specimen: PBMCs. These receptors all come from a woman aged 40-49 years in good health. Some clones in this sample may be carry-over from other donors' samples.

The V and J genes are TRBV7-7 and TRBJ2-7; 11 nucleotides match TRBD2. There are 15 residues in the CDR3. Germline V gene lookup returns CDR1 SSHAT and CDR2 FNYEAQ (reference sequence). Germline trimming cut 5 bases from V and 2 bases from J; bases unmatched to any gene: 5. CDR3 region: CASSPRLAGPYEQYF. CDR3 DNA: TGTGCCAGCAGCCCCCGACTAGCGGGACCCTACGAGCAGTACTTC.

This clone was counted only a few times. The rearrangement uses TRBV7-9 and TRBJ1-1; D gene ambiguous. Trimming pared 4 bases from V and 1 base from J, leaving 7 bases between. CDR1 is SEHNR, CDR2 FQNEAQ, per germline (reference sequence). The CDR3 has 13 amino acids. The CDR3 DNA reads TGTGCCAGCAGCTCTGAGCAGAACACTGAAGCTTTCTTT. This sequence encodes CASSSEQNTEAFF.

This chain uses TRBV19 with TRBJ2-7; 7 nucleotides agree with TRBD2. The germline V gene encodes CDR1 LNHDA and CDR2 SQIVND (reference sequence). This CDR3 is built from 12 residues. V lost 4 bases to trimming and J lost 7 bases; unmatched junction nucleotides: 4. The CDR3 reads CASSTTSFEQYF. CDR3 coding DNA: TGTGCCAGTAGTACGACTAGCTTTGAGCAGTACTTC.

The rearrangement links TRBV18 to TRBJ1-4; 7 positions agree with TRBD1. CDR1 is KGHSH and CDR2 is LQKENI in the germline V gene. The V and J ends lost 2 bases and 0 bases, in that order; junction bases with no gene match: 6. The CDR3 totals 17 residues. The CDR3 DNA is TGTGCCAGCTCACCAAGCGGGCAGGGGGCAACTAATGAAAAACTGTTTTTT. Encoded protein: CASSPSGQGATNEKLFF. Full variable domain (missing parts from reference TRBV18 and TRBJ1-4): NAGVMQNPRHLVRRRGQEARLRCSPMKGHSHVYWYRQLPEEGLKFMVYLQKENIIDESGMPKERFSAEFPKEGPSILRIQQVVRGDSAAYFCASSPSGQGATNEKLFFGSGTQLSVL.

In its sample, this clone was seen once. The CDR3 bases are TGTGCCAGCAGCAAGCGGGTGGGGAGTTACAATGAGCAGTTCTTC. Translated: CASSKRVGSYNEQFF. The rearrangement joins TRBV7-7 to TRBJ2-1; weak D call: TRBD2 (6 bases). CDR3 length: 15 residues. From germline, CDR1 is SSHAT and CDR2 FNYEAQ (reference sequence). Trimming took 5 bases from V and 4 from J, leaving 15 bases between them.

V usage is TRBV7-2 and J usage is TRBJ2-1; a possible D gene is TRBD1 (6 bases). The CDR3 spans 17 residues. The germline CDR1 and CDR2 sequences are SGHTA and FQGNSA. V shed 0 bases and J shed 5 bases, with 17 bases lying between them. The CDR3 DNA follows: TGTGCCAGCAGCTTAGCCCCCTGGGGGTCAGGGGACAATGAGCAGTTCTTC. Its translation is CASSLAPWGSGDNEQFF.

The chain employs TRBV27 and TRBJ2-7; possibly TRBD2 for D (6 bases). Trimming cost V 2 bases and J 3 bases, with 14 bases left between them. The CDR3 runs 15 residues. Per the germline V gene, CDR1 is MNHEY and CDR2 is SMNVEV (reference sequence). CDR3 region: CASSLTTERVYEQYF. The CDR3 DNA sequence: TGTGCCAGCAGTTTAACAACCGAGCGGGTCTACGAGCAGTACTTC.

The J gene is TRBJ2-3, the V gene TRBV20-1; TRBD1 or TRBD2 may be the D gene (5 bases each). The CDR3 runs 11 residues. CDR1 and CDR2 from the germline V gene are DFQATT and SNEGSKA (reference sequence). V was clipped by 6 bases and J by 7 bases, with 11 bases between them. CDR3 nucleotide sequence: TGCAGTGCCCCCGGGGCGTATACGCAGTATTTT. This gives the protein CSAPGAYTQYF.

This chain uses TRBV29-1 with TRBJ2-7; D not certain. This CDR3 spans 10 amino acids. The V gene lost 7 bases and the J gene lost 2 bases, with 6 bases spanning the gap. CDR1 and CDR2 (germline): SQVTM, ANQGSEA. The CDR3: CSGSTYEQYF. Written as DNA, the CDR3 is TGCAGCGGGAGTACCTACGAGCAGTACTTC.

The chain has TRBV28 and TRBJ2-3, with 7 bases aligning to TRBD2. The germline V gene encodes CDR1 MDHEN and CDR2 SYDVKM. V lost 6 bases to trimming and J lost 5 bases; unmatched junction nucleotides: 8. This CDR3 has 14 amino acids. For the CDR3, the DNA is TGTGCCAGCAGGGCCGGACTAGGGGAAGATACGCAGTATTTT. Encoded protein: CASRAGLGEDTQYF.

The chain is built from TRBV9 and TRBJ2-7, with TRBD1 identical over 7 bases. Trimming at V came to 2 bases and at J to 6 bases, leaving 5 bases not matched to a gene. The CDR3 totals 13 residues. Germline-derived CDR1 and CDR2 are SGDLS and YYNGEE. CDR3 DNA: TGTGCCAGCAGCGTTAACGCAGGGGGCGAGCAGTACTTC. Protein sequence: CASSVNAGGEQYF.

The V gene is TRBV11-2, the J gene TRBJ1-2, with D possibly TRBD1 on 6 matching bases. This CDR3 comprises 15 residues. V gave up 10 bases and J gave up 3 bases, with 21 bases separating them. Germline assignment: CDR1 SGHAT and CDR2 FQNNGV. CDR3 sequence reads: CATKEITGHHYGYTF. CDR3 sequence (DNA): TGTGCCACCAAAGAGATAACGGGACACCACTATGGCTACACCTTC.

This clone has at least ten counts. J is TRBJ2-7 and V is TRBV28; D may be TRBD2 (6 bases). This CDR3 has 15 residues. V was trimmed by 6 bases and J by 2 bases, leaving 17 bases between them. CDR1 and CDR2 (germline): MDHEN, SYDVKM. CDR3 nucleotides: TGTGCCAGCAGATCCCGAGGAGGGAAAACCTACGAGCAGTACTTC. As protein: CASRSRGGKTYEQYF.

CDR3 DNA: TGTGCCAGCAGCCTCACTAGCGGAGTCTCCTACGAGCAGTACTTC. This sequence encodes CASSLTSGVSYEQYF. The chain links TRBV28 to TRBJ2-7, with 8 nucleotides matching TRBD2. Losses at the gene ends were 6 bases for V and 0 bases for J; bases not matched to a gene: 7. Germline V lookup: CDR1 MDHEN, CDR2 SYDVKM. CDR3 length equals 15 residues.

As concerns this clone: A much larger clone lies one base from this, so it may be a read error. The rearrangement links TRBV6-5 to TRBJ2-1, with 12 bases aligning to TRBD1. With V trimmed by 6 bases and J by 5 bases, 5 bases remained unmatched. In germline, CDR1 is MNHEY, CDR2 SVGAGI. This CDR3 spans 15 amino acids. The CDR3 protein is CASSSGTGGNNEQFF. CDR3 coding DNA: TGTGCCAGCAGCTCCGGGACAGGGGGCAACAATGAGCAGTTCTTC.